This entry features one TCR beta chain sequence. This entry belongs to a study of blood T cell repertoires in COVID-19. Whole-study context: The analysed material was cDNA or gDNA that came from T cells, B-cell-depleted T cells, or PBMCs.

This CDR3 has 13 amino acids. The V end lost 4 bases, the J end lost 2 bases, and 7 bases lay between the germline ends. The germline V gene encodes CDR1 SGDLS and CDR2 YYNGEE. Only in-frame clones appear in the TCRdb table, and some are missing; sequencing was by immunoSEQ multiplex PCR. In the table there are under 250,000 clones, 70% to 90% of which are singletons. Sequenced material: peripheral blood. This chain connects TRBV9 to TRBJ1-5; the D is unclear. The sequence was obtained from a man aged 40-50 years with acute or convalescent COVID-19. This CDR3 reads CASSPLGNQPQHF. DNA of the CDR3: TGTGCCAGCAGCCCCCTTGGCAATCAGCCCCAGCATTTT.